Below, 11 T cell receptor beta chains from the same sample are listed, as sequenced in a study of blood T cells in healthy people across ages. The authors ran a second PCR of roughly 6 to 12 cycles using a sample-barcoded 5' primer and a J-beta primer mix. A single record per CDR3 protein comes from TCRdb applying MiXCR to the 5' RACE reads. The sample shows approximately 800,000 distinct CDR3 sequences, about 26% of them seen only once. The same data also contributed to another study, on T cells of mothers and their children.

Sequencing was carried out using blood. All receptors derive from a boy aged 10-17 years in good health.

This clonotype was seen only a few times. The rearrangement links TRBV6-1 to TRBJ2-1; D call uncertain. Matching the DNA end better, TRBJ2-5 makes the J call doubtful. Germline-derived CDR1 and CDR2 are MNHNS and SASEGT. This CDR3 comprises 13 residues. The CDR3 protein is CASSEEHGETQYF. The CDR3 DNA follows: TGTGCCAGCAGTGAGGAACATGGGGAGACCCAGTACTTC.

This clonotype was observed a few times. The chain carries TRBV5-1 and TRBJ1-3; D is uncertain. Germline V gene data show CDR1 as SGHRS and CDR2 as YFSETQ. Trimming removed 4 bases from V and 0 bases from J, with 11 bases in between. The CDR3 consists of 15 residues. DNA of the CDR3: TGCGCCAGCAGCCCTATGACACTCTCTGGAAACACCATATATTTT. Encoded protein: CASSPMTLSGNTIYF. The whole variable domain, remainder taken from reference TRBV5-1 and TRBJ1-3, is KAGVTQTPRYLIKTRGQQVTLSCSPISGHRSVSWYQQTPGQGLQFLFEYFSETQRNKGNFPGRFSGRQFSNSRSEMNVSTLELGDSALYLCASSPMTLSGNTIYFGEGSWLTVV.

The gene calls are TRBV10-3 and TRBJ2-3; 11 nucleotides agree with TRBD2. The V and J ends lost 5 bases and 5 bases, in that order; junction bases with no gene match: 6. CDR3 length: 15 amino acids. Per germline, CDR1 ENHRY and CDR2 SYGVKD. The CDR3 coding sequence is TGTGCCATCAGTAATAGCGGGGGGGCAGGAGATACGCAGTATTTT. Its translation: CAISNSGGAGDTQYF.

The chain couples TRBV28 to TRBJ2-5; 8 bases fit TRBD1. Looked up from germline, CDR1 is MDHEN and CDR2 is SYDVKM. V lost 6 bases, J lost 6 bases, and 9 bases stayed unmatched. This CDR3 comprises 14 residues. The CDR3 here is CASSPQGALKTQYF. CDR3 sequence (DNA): TGTGCCAGCAGCCCTCAGGGGGCTTTAAAGACCCAGTACTTC.

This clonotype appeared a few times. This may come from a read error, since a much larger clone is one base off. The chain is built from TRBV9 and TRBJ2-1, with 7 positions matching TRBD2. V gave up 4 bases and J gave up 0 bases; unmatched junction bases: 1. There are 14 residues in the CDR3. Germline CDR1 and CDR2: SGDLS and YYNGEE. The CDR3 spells CASSWGGSYNEQFF. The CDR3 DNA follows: TGTGCCAGCAGCTGGGGGGGCTCCTACAATGAGCAGTTCTTC.

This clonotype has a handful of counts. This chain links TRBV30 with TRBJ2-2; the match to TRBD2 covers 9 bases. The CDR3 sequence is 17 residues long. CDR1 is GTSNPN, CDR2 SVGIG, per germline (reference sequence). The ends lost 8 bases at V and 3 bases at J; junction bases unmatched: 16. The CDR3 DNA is TGTGCCCAAGCCCTCGGGAGGACTAGCGTCTACACCGGGGAGCTGTTTTTT. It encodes CAQALGRTSVYTGELFF.

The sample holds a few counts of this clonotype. The CDR3 DNA reads as TGTGCCAGCAACGGGGGTCCCCGGCCCACAGATACGCAGTATTTT. This translates into CASNGGPRPTDTQYF. This chain connects TRBV6-1 to TRBJ2-3; D may be TRBD2 (6 bases). V was pared by 7 bases and J by 2 bases, with 16 bases between. The germline V gene encodes CDR1 MNHNS and CDR2 SASEGT. The CDR3 totals 15 residues.

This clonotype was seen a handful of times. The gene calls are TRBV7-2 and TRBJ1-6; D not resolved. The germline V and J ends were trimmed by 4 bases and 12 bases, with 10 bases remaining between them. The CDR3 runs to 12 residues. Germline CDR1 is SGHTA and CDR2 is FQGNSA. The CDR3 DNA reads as TGTGCCAGCAGCTGGATTGGCGGACCCCTCCACTTT. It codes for CASSWIGGPLHF. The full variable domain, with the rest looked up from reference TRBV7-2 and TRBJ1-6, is GAGVSQSPSNKVTEKGKDVELRCDPISGHTALYWYRQSLGQGLEFLIYFQGNSAPDKSGLPSDRFSAERTGGSVSTLTIQRTQQEDSAVYLCASSWIGGPLHFGNGTRLTVT.

The CDR3 bases are TGTGCCAGCAGCGCCGGAGGCTCTGGAAACACCATATATTTT. It codes for CASSAGGSGNTIYF. The chain links TRBV7-2 to TRBJ1-3; D not certain. The CDR3 is made up of 14 amino acids. Germline V CDR1 and CDR2: SGHTA, FQGNSA. Trimming pared 5 bases from V and 0 bases from J, leaving 8 bases between.

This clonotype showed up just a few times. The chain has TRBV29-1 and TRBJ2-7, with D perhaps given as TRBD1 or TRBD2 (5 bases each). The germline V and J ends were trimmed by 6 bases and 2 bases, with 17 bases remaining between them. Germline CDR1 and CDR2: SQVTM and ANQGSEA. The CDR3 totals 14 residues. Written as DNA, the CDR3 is TGCAGCGTGGTCTCGAAGAGGGGCGCCTACGAGCAGTACTTC. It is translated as CSVVSKRGAYEQYF.

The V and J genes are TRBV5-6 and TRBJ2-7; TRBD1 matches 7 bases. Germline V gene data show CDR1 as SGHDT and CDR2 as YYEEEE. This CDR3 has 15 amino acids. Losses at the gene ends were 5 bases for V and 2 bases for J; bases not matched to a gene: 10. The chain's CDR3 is CASSVTGVFPYEQYF. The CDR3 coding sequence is TGTGCCAGCAGTGTAACAGGGGTCTTTCCCTACGAGCAGTACTTC.